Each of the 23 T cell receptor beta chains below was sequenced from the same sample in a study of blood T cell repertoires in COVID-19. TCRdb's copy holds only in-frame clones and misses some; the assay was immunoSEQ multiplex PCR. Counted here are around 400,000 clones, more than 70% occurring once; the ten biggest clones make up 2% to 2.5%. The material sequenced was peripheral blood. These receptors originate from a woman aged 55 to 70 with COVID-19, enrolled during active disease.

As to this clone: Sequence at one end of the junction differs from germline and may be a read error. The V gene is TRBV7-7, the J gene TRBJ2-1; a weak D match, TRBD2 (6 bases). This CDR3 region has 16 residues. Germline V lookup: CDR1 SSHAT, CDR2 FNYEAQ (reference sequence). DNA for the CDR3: TGTGCTAGCAGCTTAGACCCATCCGGGGGTTACAATGAGCAGTTCTTC. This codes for CASSLDPSGGYNEQFF.

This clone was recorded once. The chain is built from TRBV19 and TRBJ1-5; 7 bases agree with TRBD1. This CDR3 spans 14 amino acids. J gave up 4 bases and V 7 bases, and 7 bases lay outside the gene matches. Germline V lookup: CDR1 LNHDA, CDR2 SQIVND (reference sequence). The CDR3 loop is CASTDLGQNQPQHF. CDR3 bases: TGTGCCAGTACCGACCTGGGACAGAATCAGCCCCAGCATTTT.

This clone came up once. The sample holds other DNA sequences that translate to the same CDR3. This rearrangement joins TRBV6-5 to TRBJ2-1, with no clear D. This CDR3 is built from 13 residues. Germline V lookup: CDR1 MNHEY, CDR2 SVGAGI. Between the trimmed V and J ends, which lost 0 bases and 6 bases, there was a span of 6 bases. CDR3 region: CASSYSSSNEQFF. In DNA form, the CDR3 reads TGTGCCAGCAGTTACTCGAGTAGCAATGAGCAGTTCTTC.

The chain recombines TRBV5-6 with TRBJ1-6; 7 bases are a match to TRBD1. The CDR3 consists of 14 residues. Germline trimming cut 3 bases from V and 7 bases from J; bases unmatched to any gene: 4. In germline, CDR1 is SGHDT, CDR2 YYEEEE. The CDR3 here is CASSSDRVNSPLHF. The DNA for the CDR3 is TGTGCCAGCAGCTCTGACAGGGTGAATTCACCCCTCCACTTT. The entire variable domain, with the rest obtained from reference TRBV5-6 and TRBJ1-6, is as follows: DAGVTQSPTHLIKTRGQQVTLRCSPKSGHDTVSWYQQALGQGPQFIFQYYEEEERQRGNFPDRFSGHQFPNYSSELNVNALLLGDSALYLCASSSDRVNSPLHFGNGTRLTVT.

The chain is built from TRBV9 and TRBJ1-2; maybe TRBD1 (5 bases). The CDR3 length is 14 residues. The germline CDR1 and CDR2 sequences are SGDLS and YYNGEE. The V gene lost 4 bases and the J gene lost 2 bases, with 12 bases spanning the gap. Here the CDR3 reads CASSPQGNNYGYTF. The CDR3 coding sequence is TGTGCCAGCAGCCCCCAGGGAAACAACTATGGCTACACCTTC.

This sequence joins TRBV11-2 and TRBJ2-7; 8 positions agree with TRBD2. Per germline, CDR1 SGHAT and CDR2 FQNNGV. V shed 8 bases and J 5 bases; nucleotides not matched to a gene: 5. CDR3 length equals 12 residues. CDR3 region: CASHRGGNEQYF. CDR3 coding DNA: TGTGCCAGCCACCGGGGGGGCAACGAGCAGTACTTC.

The CDR3 protein is CATPDRGPYEQYF. DNA for the CDR3: TGCGCCACCCCTGACAGAGGTCCCTACGAGCAGTACTTC. V is TRBV5-1 and J is TRBJ2-7; D might be TRBD1 (5 bases). With 9 bases removed from V and 2 bases from J, the gap between germline ends came to 15 bases. Germline CDR1 is SGHRS and CDR2 is YFSETQ. The CDR3 contains 13 residues.

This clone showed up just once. The CDR3 protein is CASSLKLGSNQPQHF. DNA of the CDR3: TGTGCCAGCAGTTTAAAGTTGGGCAGCAATCAGCCCCAGCATTTT. This sequence joins TRBV28 and TRBJ1-5; no firm D call. The CDR3 contains 15 residues. CDR1 and CDR2 (germline): MDHEN, SYDVKM. Between the trimmed V and J ends, which lost 2 bases and 1 base, there was a span of 9 bases.

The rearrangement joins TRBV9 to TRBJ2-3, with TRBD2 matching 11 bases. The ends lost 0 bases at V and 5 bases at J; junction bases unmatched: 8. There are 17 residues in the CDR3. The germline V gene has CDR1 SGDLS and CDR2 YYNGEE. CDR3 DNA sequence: TGTGCCAGCAGCGTAGGATTTAGCGGGGGGGCGTTAGATACGCAGTATTTT. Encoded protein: CASSVGFSGGALDTQYF. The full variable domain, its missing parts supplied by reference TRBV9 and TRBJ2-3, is DSGVTQTPKHLITATGQRVTLRCSPRSGDLSVYWYQQSLDQGLQFLIQYYNGEERAKGNILERFSAQQFPDLHSELNLSSLELGDSALYFCASSVGFSGGALDTQYFGPGTRLTVL.

CDR3 bases: TGTGCCAGCAGTCCCAGTAGCGGGGGGGGAGAGGAGACCCAGTACTTC. Its protein is CASSPSSGGGEETQYF. The rearrangement joins TRBV28 to TRBJ2-5, with 11 nucleotides matching TRBD2. The CDR3 extends over 16 amino acids. V gave up 5 bases and J gave up 5 bases; unmatched junction bases: 10. Looked up from germline, CDR1 is MDHEN and CDR2 is SYDVKM.

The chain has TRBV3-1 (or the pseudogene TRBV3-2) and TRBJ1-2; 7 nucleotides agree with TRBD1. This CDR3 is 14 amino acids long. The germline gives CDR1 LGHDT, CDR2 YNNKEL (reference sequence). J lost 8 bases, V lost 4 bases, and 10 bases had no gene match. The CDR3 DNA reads TGTGCCAGCAGCCCCCGACAGGGTGTAAGCGGCTACACCTTC. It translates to CASSPRQGVSGYTF.

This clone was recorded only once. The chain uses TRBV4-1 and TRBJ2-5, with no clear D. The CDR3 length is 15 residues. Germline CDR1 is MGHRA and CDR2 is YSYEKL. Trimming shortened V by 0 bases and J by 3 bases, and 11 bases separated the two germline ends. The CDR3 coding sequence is TGCGCCAGCAGCCAAGAACCTTACCAGGAAGAGACCCAGTACTTC. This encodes CASSQEPYQEETQYF.

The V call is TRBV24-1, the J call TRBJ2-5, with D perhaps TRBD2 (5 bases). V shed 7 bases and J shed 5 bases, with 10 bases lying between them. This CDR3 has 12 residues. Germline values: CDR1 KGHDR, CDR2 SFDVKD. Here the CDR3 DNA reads TGTGCCACCAGCGGAGGTGGGGAGACCCAGTACTTC. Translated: CATSGGGETQYF.

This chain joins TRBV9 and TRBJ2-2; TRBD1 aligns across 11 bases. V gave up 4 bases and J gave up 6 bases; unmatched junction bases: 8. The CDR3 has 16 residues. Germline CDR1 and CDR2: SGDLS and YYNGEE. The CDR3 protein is CASSPRTGGASGELFF. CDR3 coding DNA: TGTGCCAGCAGCCCTCGGACAGGGGGCGCCTCCGGGGAGCTGTTTTTT.

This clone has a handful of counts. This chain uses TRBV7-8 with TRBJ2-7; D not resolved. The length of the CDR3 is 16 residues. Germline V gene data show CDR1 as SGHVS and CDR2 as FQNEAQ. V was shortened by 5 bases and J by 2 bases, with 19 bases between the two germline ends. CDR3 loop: CASSRKSSGETYEQYF. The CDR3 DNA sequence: TGTGCCAGCAGCCGTAAGAGTTCAGGTGAGACCTACGAGCAGTACTTC.

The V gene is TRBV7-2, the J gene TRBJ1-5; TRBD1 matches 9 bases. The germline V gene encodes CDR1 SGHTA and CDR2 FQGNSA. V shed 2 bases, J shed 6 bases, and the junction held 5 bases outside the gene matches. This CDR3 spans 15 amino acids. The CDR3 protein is CASSLSRQGGQPQHF. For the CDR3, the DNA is TGTGCCAGCAGCTTATCCCGACAGGGGGGTCAGCCCCAGCATTTT.

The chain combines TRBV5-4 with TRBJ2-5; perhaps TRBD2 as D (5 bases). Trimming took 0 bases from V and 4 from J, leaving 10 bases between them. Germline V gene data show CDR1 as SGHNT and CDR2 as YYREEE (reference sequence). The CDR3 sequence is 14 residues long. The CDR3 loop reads CASSLGAGGETQYF. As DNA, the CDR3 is TGTGCCAGCAGCTTGGGTGCTGGAGGAGAGACCCAGTACTTC. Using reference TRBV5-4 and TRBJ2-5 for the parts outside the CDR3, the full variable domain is ETGVTQSPTHLIKTRGQQVTLRCSSQSGHNTVSWYQQALGQGPQFIFQYYREEENGRGNFPPRFSGLQFPNYSSELNVNALELDDSALYLCASSLGAGGETQYFGPGTRLLVL.

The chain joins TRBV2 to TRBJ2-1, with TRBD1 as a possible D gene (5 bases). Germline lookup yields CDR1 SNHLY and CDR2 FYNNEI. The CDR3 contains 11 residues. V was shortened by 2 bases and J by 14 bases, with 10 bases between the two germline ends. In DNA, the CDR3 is TGTGCCAGCAGTGAACGACAGTCCGAGTTCTTC. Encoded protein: CASSERQSEFF.

CDR3 loop: CASSQELGGYNSPLHF. CDR3 nucleotides: TGTGCCAGCAGCCAAGAACTAGGGGGTTATAATTCACCCCTCCACTTT. This sequence joins TRBV4-2 and TRBJ1-6; perhaps TRBD1 as D (6 bases). CDR3 length: 16 residues. In germline, CDR1 is LGHNA, CDR2 YNFKEQ. V was trimmed by 0 bases and J by 4 bases, leaving 10 bases between them.

CDR3 region: CASSLGDSGQGWYEQYF. The DNA for the CDR3 is TGTGCCAGCAGCTTAGGGGACTCTGGACAGGGTTGGTACGAGCAGTACTTC. The rearrangement joins TRBV7-6 to TRBJ2-7; 8 positions match TRBD1. CDR1 SGHVS and CDR2 FNYEAQ come from the germline V gene. CDR3 length: 17 amino acids. V dropped 1 base and J dropped 4; count of bases not matched to a gene: 12.

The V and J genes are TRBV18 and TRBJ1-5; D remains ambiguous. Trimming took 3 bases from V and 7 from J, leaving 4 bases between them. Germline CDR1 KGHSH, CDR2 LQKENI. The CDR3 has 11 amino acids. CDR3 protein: CASSPIQPQHF. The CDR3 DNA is TGTGCCAGCTCACCTATACAGCCCCAGCATTTT.

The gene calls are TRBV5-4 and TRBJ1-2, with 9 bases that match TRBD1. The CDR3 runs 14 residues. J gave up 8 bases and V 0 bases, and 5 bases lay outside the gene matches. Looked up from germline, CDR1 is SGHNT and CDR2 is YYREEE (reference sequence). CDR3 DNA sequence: TGTGCCAGCAGCTTGGGATGGACAGGGGCCGGCTACACCTTC. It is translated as CASSLGWTGAGYTF.

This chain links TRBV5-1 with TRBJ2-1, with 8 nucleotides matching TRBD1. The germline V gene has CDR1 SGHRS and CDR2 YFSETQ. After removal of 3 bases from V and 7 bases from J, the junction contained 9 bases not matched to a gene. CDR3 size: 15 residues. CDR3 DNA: TGCGCCAGCAGCTCTACGGGACAGGCGCGTAATGAGCAGTTCTTC. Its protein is CASSSTGQARNEQFF.